This record looks at one T cell receptor (beta chain) sequence and its context. Antigen specificity is unknown. This specimen belongs to a study of cytomegalovirus exposure and HLA in healthy donors. Study-wide results and limits: Later analysis demonstrated an association between a missense DCLRE1C variant and TCR beta V- and J-gene trimming. The study recorded 164 TCR beta chains that were cytomegalovirus-associated. A cluster of highly shared sequence variants was likely a sequencing artifact. Researchers reported that three CMV-associated chains were confirmed in vitro as CMV antigen-specific.

Germline CDR1 is SQVTM and CDR2 is ANQGSEA. The ends were cut back, 6 bases at V and 3 bases at J, with 8 bases in the middle. This CDR3 is 11 amino acids long. PCR involved 60 Vbeta and 13 Jbeta primers. Data came from immunoSEQ multiplex PCR; TCRdb stores just in-frame clones and leaves some out. The sample lists 150,000 to 200,000 clones, roughly 80% occurring once. This receptor was taken from a woman between 35 and 50 years old in good health and CMV-seropositive. Sample: PBMCs. The J gene is TRBJ1-2, the V gene TRBV29-1; D remains unclear. Here the CDR3 DNA reads TGCAGCGTCCTGTATGACTATGGCTACACCTTC. It specifies CSVLYDYGYTF.